A selection of T cell receptor beta chains follows, all from one sample in a study of blood T cell repertoires in COVID-19. Assay: immunoSEQ multiplex PCR; the TCRdb copy retains only in-frame clones and omits some. The sample lists a few hundred thousand clones, around 86% seen once, with about 9.4% in the top ten. Material: peripheral blood. Source of these receptors: a woman in her forties or fifties with COVID-19, enrolled during active disease. The CDR3 runs from the conserved cysteine through the conserved F or W.

>TRBJ2-1|TRBV19
CASTPGGSYNEQFF
>TRBJ1-5|TRBV6-2/TRBV6-3
CASSRDNSNQPQHF
>TRBJ1-6|TRBV28
CASSPHRVTSPLHF
>TRBJ1-2|TRBV6-5
CASSSLKRAGEGGYTF
>TRBJ2-3|TRBV2
CASSEGKGEDTQYF
>TRBJ2-3|TRBV5-5
CASSPGADLAGPDTQYF
>TRBJ1-5|TRBV2
CASSLWTGTSVRNQPQHF
>TRBJ1-1|TRBV29-1
CSVEGGNTEAFF
>TRBJ1-4|TRBV19
CAASRGFGTNEKLFF
>TRBJ2-1|TRBV6-5
CASSLTPEGNEQFF
>TRBJ1-2|TRBV2
CASWGLYGYTF